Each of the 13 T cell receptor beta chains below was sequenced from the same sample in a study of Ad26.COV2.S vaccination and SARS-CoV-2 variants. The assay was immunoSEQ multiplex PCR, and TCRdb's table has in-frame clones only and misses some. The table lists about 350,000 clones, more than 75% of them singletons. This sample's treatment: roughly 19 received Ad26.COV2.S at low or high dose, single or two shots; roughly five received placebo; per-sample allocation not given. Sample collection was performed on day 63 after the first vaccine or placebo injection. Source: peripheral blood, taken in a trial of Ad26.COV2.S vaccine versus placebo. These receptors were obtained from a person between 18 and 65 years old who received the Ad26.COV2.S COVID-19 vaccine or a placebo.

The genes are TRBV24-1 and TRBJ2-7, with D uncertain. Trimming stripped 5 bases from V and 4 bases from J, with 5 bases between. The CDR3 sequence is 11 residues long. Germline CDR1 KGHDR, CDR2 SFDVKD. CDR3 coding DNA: TGTGCCACCAGTGCCGGGTACGAGCAGTACTTC. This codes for CATSAGYEQYF.

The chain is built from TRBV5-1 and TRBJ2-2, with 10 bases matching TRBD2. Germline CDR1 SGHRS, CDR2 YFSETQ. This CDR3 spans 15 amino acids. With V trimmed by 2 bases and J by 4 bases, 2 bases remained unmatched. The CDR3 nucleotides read TGCGCCAGCAGCTTCATAGCGGGAGGCACCGGGGAGCTGTTTTTT. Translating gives CASSFIAGGTGELFF.

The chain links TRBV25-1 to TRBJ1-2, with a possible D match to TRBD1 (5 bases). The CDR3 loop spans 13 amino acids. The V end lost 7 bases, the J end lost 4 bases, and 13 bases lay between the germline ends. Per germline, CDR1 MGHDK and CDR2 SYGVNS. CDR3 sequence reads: CASMEPGPYGYTF. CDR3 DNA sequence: TGTGCCAGCATGGAACCGGGACCCTATGGCTACACCTTC.

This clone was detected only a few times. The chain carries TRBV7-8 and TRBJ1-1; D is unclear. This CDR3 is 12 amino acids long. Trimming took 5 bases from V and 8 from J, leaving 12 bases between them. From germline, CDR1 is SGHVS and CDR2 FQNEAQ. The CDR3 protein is CASSPQAREAFF. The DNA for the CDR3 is TGTGCCAGCAGCCCCCAGGCCAGGGAAGCTTTCTTT.

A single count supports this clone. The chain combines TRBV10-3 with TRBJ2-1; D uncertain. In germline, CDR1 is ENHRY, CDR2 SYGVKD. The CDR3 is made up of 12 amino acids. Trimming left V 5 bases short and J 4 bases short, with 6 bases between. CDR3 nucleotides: TGTGCCATCAGTCGAGTATACAATGAGCAGTTCTTC. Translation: CAISRVYNEQFF.

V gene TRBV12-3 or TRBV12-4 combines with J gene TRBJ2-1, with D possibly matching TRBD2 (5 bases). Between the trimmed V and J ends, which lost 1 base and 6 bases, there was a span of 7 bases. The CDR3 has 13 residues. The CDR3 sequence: CASSLGLINEQFF. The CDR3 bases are TGTGCCAGCAGTTTAGGACTAATCAATGAGCAGTTCTTC.

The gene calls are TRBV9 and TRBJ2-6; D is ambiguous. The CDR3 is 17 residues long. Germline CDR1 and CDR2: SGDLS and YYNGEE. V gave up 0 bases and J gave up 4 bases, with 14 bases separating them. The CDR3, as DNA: TGTGCCAGCAGCGTAGTGGTGGGGTTTTCCGGGGCCAACGTCCTGACTTTC. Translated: CASSVVVGFSGANVLTF.

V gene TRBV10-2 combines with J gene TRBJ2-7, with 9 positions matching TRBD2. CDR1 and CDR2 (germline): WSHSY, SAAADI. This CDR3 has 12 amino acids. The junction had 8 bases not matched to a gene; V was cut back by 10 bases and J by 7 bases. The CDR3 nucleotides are TGCGCCACCAGAGGACTAGCGCAAGAGCAGTACTTC. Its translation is CATRGLAQEQYF.

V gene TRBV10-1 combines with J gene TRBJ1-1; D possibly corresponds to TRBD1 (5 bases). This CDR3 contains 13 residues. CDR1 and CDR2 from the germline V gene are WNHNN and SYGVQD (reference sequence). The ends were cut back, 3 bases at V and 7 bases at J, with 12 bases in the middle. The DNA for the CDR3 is TGCGCCAGCAGTGATGGAGGGGTTATTGAAGCTTTCTTT. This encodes CASSDGGVIEAFF.

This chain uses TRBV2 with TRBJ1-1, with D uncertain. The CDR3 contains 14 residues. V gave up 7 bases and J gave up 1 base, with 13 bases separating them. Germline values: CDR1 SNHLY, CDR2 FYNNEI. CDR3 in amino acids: CASIPTRTNTEAFF. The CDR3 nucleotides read TGTGCCAGCATTCCGACCCGAACGAACACTGAAGCTTTCTTT.

The CDR3 DNA reads TGTGCCAGCAGCTCCCCGGTGGCGGGCGGAGAGACCCAGTACTTC. Its protein product is CASSSPVAGGETQYF. V and J are TRBV7-2 and TRBJ2-5; tentative D call: TRBD2 (5 bases). Germline-derived CDR1 and CDR2 are SGHTA and FQGNSA. This CDR3 is built from 15 residues. Trimming pared 4 bases from V and 4 bases from J, leaving 16 bases between.

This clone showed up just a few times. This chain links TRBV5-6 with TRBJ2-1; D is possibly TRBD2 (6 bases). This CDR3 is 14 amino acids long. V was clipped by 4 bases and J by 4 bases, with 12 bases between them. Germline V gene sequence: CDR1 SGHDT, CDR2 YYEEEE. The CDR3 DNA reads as TGTGCCAGCAGCGGTACCGGGACTTACAATGAGCAGTTCTTC. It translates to CASSGTGTYNEQFF.

CDR3 nucleotide sequence: TGCGCCAGCAGCTTGGCCCGGAGTCTCCCACAGAGCCCGAGGGCAGATACGCAGTATTTT. Protein: CASSLARSLPQSPRADTQYF. The rearrangement uses TRBV5-1 and TRBJ2-3, with D maybe TRBD2 (5 bases). V lost 0 bases and J lost 4, with 27 bases in between. There are 20 residues in the CDR3. CDR1 is SGHRS and CDR2 is YFSETQ in the germline V gene.